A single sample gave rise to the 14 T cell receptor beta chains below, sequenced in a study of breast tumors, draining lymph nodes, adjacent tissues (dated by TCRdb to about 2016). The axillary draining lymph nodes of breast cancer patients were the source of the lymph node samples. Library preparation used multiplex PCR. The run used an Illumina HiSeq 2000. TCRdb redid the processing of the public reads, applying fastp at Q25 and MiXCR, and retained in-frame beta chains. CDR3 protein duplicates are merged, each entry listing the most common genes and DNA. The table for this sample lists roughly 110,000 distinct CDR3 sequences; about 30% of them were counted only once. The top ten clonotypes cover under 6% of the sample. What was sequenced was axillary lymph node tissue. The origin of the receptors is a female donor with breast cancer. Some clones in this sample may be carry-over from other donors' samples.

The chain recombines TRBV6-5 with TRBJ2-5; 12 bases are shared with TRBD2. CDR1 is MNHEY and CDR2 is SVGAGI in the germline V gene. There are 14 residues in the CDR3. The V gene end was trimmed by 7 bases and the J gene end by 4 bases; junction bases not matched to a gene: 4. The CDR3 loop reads CASTKLAGGETQYF. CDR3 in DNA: TGTGCCAGCACCAAACTAGCGGGAGGAGAGACCCAGTACTTC.

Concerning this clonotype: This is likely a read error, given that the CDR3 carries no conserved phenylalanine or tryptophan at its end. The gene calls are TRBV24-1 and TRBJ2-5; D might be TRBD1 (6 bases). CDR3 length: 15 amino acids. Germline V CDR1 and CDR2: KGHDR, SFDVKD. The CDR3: CATSDGRRGQVTQYL. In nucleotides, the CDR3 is TGTGCCACCAGTGATGGGCGAAGGGGACAAGTGACCCAGTACCTC.

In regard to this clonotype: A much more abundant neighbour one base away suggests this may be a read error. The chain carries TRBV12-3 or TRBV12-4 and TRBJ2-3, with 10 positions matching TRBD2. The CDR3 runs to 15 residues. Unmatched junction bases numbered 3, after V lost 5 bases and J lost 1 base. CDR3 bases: TGTGCCAGCAGTGACAGCGGGGGGGGCACAGATACGCAGTATTTT. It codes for CASSDSGGGTDTQYF.

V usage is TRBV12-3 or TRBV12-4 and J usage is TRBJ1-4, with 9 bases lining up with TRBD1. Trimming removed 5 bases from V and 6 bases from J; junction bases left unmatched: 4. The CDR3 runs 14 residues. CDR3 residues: CASSLQGAYEKLFF. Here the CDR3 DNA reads TGTGCCAGCAGTCTACAGGGGGCCTATGAAAAACTGTTTTTT.

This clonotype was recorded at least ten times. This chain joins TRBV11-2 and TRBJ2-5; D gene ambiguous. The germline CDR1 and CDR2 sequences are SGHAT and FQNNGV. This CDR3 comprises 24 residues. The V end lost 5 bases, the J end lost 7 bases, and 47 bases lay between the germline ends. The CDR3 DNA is TGTGCCAGCAGCCCGAATCCCCCACCCCCATTGCTTGAACCCCAAGGGTTCGGAAGAGGGACCCAGTACTTC. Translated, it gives CASSPNPPPPLLEPQGFGRGTQYF.

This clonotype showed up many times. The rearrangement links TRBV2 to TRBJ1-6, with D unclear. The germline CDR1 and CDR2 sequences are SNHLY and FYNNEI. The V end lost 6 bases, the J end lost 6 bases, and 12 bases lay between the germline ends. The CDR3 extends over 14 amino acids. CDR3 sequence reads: CASRELDLNSPLHF. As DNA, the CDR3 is TGTGCCAGCAGGGAACTAGACCTTAATTCACCCCTCCACTTT.

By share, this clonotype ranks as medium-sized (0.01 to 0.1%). The CDR3 bases are TGTGCCAGCAGCCAAGGGGCCTTGGACTATGGCTACACCTTC. Its translation: CASSQGALDYGYTF. The rearrangement uses TRBV3-1 and TRBJ1-2; no reliable D call. CDR3 size: 14 residues. In germline, CDR1 is LGHDT, CDR2 YNNKEL (reference sequence). V was cut by 1 base and J by 3 bases, with 9 bases left in between.

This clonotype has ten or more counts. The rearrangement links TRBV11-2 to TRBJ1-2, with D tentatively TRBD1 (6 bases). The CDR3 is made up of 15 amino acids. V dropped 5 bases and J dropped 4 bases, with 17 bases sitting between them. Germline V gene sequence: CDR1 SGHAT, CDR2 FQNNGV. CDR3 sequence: CASSIYRDDSYGYTF. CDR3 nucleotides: TGTGCCAGCAGCATCTACAGGGACGATAGCTATGGCTACACCTTC.

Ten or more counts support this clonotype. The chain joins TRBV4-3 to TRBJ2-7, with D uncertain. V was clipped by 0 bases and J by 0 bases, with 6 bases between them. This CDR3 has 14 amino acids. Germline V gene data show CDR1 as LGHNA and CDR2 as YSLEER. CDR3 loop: CASSQDHSSYEQYF. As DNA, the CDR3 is TGCGCCAGCAGCCAAGACCATAGCTCCTACGAGCAGTACTTC.

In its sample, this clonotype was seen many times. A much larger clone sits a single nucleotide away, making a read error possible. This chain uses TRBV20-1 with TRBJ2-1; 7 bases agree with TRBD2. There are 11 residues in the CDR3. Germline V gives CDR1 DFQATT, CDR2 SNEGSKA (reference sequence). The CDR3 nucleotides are TGCAGTGCTAGGGGGGGGAATGAGCAGTCCTTC. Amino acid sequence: CSARGGNEQSF.

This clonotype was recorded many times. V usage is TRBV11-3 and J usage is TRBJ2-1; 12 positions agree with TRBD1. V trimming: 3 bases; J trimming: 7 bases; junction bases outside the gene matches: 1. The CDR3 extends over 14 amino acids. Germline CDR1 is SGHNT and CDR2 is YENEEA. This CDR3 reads CASSLGQGANEQFF. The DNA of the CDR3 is TGTGCCAGCAGCTTGGGACAGGGGGCGAATGAGCAGTTCTTC.

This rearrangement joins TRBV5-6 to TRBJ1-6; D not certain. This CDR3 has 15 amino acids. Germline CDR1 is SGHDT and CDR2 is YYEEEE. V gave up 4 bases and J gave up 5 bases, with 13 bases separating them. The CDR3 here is CASSLLTGNNSPLHF. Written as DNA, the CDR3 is TGTGCCAGCAGCCTACTTACCGGGAATAATTCACCCCTCCACTTT.

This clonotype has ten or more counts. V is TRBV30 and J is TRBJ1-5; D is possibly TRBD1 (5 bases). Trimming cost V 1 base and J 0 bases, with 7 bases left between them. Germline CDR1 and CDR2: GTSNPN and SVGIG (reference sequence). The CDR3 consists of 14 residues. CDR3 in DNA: TGTGCCTGGAGTGCAGGGTCTAGCAATCAGCCCCAGCATTTT. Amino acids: CAWSAGSSNQPQHF.

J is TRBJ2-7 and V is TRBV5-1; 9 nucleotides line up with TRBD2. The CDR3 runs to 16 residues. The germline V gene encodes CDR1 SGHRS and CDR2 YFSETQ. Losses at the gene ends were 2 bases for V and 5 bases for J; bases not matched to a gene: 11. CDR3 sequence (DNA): TGCGCCAGCAGCTTTCGGCAGCGGGGGGTGGGCCACGAGCAGTACTTC. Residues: CASSFRQRGVGHEQYF.